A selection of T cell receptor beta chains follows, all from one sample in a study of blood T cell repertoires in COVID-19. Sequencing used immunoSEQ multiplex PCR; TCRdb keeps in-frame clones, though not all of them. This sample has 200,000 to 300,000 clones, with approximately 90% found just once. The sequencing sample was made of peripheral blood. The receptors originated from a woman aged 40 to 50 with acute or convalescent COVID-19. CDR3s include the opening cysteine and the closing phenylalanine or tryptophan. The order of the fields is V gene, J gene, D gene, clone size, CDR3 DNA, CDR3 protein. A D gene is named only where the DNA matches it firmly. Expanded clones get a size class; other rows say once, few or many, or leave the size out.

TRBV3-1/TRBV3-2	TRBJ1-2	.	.	TGTGCCAGCAGCCAAGGCGAAAACTATGGCTACACCTTC	CASSQGENYGYTF
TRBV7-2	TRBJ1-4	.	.	TGTGCCAGCAGCTCCCGCGTTGTCGAAAAACTGTTTTTT	CASSSRVVEKLFF
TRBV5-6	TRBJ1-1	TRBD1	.	TGTGCCAGCAGCTGGGACAGCAGGAACACTGAAGCTTTCTTT	CASSWDSRNTEAFF
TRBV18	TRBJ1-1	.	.	TGTGCCAGCTCACCGGGGCAGAACACTGAAGCTTTCTTT	CASSPGQNTEAFF
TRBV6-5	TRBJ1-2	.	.	TGTGCCAGCAGCGATACAGGGTTTGCTAACTATGGCTACACCTTC	CASSDTGFANYGYTF
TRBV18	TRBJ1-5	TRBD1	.	TGTGCCAGCTCTCCAAGACCGGGACAGAAACTTCTTAGCAATCAGCCCCAGCATTTT	CASSPRPGQKLLSNQPQHF
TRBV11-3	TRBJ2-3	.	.	TGTGCCAGCAGCCGCCAAGCTAGCCGGGATACGCAGTATTTT	CASSRQASRDTQYF
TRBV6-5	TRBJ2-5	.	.	TGTGCCAGCAGAACCCGGGCCCGGGGGGAGACCCAGTACTTC	CASRTRARGETQYF
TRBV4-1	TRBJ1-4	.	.	TGCGCCAGCAGCCACCTGGGCAGGGTTAATGAAAAACTGTTTTTT	CASSHLGRVNEKLFF
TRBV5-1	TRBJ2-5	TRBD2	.	TGCGCCAGCAGCTTGGTCCCGACTAGCGGGGGGGAGACCCAGTACTTC	CASSLVPTSGGETQYF
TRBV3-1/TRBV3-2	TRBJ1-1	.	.	TGTGCCAGCAGCCAAGTAAACGAGGGCAGAATGAACACTGAAGCTTTCTTT	CASSQVNEGRMNTEAFF
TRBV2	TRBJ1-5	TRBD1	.	TGTGCCAGCAGTTCGGACAGGGAGGTTCAGCCCCAGCATTTT	CASSSDREVQPQHF
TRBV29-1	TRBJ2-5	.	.	TGCAGCTACCGGGACCAAGAGACCCAGTACTTC	CSYRDQETQYF
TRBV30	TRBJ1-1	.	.	TGTGCCTGGAGTGTACGGGGGAACACTGAAGCTTTCTTT	CAWSVRGNTEAFF
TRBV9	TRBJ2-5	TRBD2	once	TGTGCCAGTTCACTAAGCGGGGGACTCCAAGAGACCCAGTACTTC	CASSLSGGLQETQYF
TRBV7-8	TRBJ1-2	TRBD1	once	TGTGCCAGCAGTTTGCTAACCGGGGACAGGGATTATGGCTACACCTTC	CASSLLTGDRDYGYTF
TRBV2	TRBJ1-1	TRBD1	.	TGTGCCAGCAGGGACAGGGGGCTGAACACTGAAGCTTTCTTT	CASRDRGLNTEAFF
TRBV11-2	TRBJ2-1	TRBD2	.	TGTGCCAGCAGCTTAGTGACTAGCGGGCCGAGCTCCTACAATGAGCAGTTCTTC	CASSLVTSGPSSYNEQFF
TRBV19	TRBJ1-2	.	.	TGTGCCAGTAGTATGAAGGGAGACCCGCTGGACTATGGCTACACCTTC	CASSMKGDPLDYGYTF
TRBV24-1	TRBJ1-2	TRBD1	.	TGTGCCACCAGTGAACCGGACAGGGCCTATGGCTACACCTTC	CATSEPDRAYGYTF
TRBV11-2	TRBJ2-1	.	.	TGTGCCAGCAGCTCCCTGACAATTCCCAATGAGCAGTTCTTC	CASSSLTIPNEQFF
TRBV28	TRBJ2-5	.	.	TGTGCCAGCAGTTTAGGCGCCGGACAGTCCCAGTACTTC	CASSLGAGQSQYF
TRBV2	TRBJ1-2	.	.	TGTGCCAGCAGCACCGACACGGGGGACTATGGCTACACCTTC	CASSTDTGDYGYTF
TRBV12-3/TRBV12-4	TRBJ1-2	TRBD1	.	TGTGCCAGCAGTCCTCGACAGGGGTATGGCTACACCTTC	CASSPRQGYGYTF
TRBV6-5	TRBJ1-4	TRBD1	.	TGTGCCAGCAGTTACTCGGACAGGGGAAATGAAAAACTGTTTTTT	CASSYSDRGNEKLFF
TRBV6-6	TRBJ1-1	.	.	TGTGCCAGCAGTTACAAGGTGTCCCGGGCTGAAGCTTTCTTT	CASSYKVSRAEAFF
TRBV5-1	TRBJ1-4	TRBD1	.	TGCGCCAGCAGCGTGGGACAGGGGGCGCTAGATGAAAAACTGTTTTTT	CASSVGQGALDEKLFF
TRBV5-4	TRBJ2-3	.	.	TGTGCCAGCAGCTTTCTGGGCTCTCAGGACACAGATACGCAGTATTTT	CASSFLGSQDTDTQYF
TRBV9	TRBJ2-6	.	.	TGTGCCAGCCTAAGGACAGCTGGTGGGGCCAACGTCCTGACTTTC	CASLRTAGGANVLTF
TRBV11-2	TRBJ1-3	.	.	TGTGCCAGCAGCTTAAAGACAGGCCTCTCTGGAAACACCATATATTTT	CASSLKTGLSGNTIYF
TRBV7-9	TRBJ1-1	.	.	TGTGCCAGCAGCGTCAGTACTGAAGCTTTCTTT	CASSVSTEAFF
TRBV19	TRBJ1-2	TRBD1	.	TGTGCCAGTAGTAGATACCCGGGACAGGGGGAAGGCTACACCTTC	CASSRYPGQGEGYTF
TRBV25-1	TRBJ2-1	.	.	TGTGCCGGGGGAGGGGGGGATGAGCAGTTCTTC	CAGGGGDEQFF
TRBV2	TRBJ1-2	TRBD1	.	TGTGCCAGCAGTGAAGACAGGGGAGGCACCTTC	CASSEDRGGTF
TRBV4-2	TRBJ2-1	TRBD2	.	TGTGCCAGCAGCCAATCTCTAGCGGGGGCCGGGAACAATGAGCAGTTCTTC	CASSQSLAGAGNNEQFF
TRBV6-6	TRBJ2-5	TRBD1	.	TGTGCCAGCAGTCCAAGGACAGGGCTAGAGACCCAGTACTTC	CASSPRTGLETQYF
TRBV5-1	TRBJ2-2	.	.	TGCGCCAGCAGCTGGGGGCAGGGGCTTCGAACCGGGGAGCTGTTTTTT	CASSWGQGLRTGELFF
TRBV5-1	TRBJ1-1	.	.	TGCGCCAGCAGCTTGGACATAGGGAGGACTGAAGCTTTCTTT	CASSLDIGRTEAFF
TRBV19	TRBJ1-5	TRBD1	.	TGTGCCAGTAGACCTTTGACAGGGAGTGGCGGGAATCAGCCCCAGCATTTT	CASRPLTGSGGNQPQHF
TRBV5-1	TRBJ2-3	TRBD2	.	TGCGCCAGCAGCCCCGGACTAGCGGGGGATAACACAGATACGCAGTATTTT	CASSPGLAGDNTDTQYF
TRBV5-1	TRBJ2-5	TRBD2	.	TGCGCCAGCAGCTTGGGGACTAGCGGGGTACAAGAGACCCAGTACTTC	CASSLGTSGVQETQYF
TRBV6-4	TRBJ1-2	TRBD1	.	TGTGCCAGCAGTGACACCTACAGGGGGCCCAACTATGGCTACACCTTC	CASSDTYRGPNYGYTF
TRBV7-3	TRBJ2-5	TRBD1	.	TGTGCCAGCAGCTTGGGGACAGGGGGCTTACAAGAGACCCAGTACTTC	CASSLGTGGLQETQYF
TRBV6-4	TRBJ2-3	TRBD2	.	TGTGCCAGCAGAAAACTAGCGGGGGGCCCTGATACGCAGTATTTT	CASRKLAGGPDTQYF
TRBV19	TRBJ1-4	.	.	TGTGCCAGTAGTAACCACAGGGCTAGGGGAGAAAAACTGTTTTTT	CASSNHRARGEKLFF
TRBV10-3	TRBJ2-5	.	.	TGTGCCATCAGTGCCCGGGACACCCAAGAGACCCAGTACTTC	CAISARDTQETQYF
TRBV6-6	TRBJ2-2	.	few	TGTGCCAGCACCACATCGACAGGTCGCACCGGGGAGCTGTTTTTT	CASTTSTGRTGELFF
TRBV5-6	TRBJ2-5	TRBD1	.	TGTGCCAGCAGCTTTGGGACAGGGTTGCGAGAGACCCAGTACTTC	CASSFGTGLRETQYF
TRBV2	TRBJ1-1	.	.	TGTGCCAGCAGTGAAGTGGGCTGGGGGGAAAAAACTGAAGCTTTCTTT	CASSEVGWGEKTEAFF
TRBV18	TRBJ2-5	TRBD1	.	TGTGCCAGCTCCCCCGAGGACAGGGGAACCCAAGAGACCCAGTACTTC	CASSPEDRGTQETQYF